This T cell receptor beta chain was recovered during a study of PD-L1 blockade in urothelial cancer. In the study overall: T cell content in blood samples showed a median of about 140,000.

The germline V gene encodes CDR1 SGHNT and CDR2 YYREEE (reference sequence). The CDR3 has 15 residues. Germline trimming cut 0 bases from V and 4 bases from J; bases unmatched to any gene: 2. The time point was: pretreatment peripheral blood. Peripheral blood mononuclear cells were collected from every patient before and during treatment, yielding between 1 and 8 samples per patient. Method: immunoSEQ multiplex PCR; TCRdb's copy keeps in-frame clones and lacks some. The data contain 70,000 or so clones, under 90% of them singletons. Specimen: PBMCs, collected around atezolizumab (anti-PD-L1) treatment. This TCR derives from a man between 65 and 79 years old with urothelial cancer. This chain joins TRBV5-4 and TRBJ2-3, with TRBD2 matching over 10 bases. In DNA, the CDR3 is TGTGCCAGCAGCTTGGAAGCGGGAGGGCCAGATACGCAGTATTTT. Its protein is CASSLEAGGPDTQYF.